A single sample gave rise to the 18 T cell receptor beta chains below, sequenced in a study of T cell responses to AZD1222 COVID-19 vaccine (dated by TCRdb to about 2021). Libraries came from the immunoSEQ multiplex PCR assay. Held by TCRdb, this immuneACCESS table contains in-frame sequences only and omits some clones. Under half of the omission traces to an unresolved V gene where checked; the cause of the rest is unknown. The sample profile shows 150,000 or so clones; roughly nine tenths of them were found once. Of the sample, under 7% falls within the top ten clones. Explained via the paper, the time point label denotes: baseline before first vaccination. According to the study, the label for this sample's treatment or condition signals: meningococcal conjugate vaccine given as trial control. This material consisted of peripheral blood, taken on day 0 of MenACWY control vaccination. These receptors all come from an adult in good health.

The rearrangement joins TRBV10-3 to TRBJ1-1, with TRBD1 as a possible D gene (5 bases). V was cut by 11 bases and J by 1 base, with 14 bases left in between. Germline values: CDR1 ENHRY, CDR2 SYGVKD. This CDR3 comprises 13 residues. CDR3 sequence (DNA): TGTGCCGCATCCGGGACGGCGAACACTGAAGCTTTCTTT. Translation: CAASGTANTEAFF.

This chain links TRBV18 with TRBJ1-6; D gene unclear. V shed 6 bases and J shed 6 bases, with 15 bases lying between them. CDR1 KGHSH and CDR2 LQKENI come from the germline V gene. The CDR3 totals 15 residues. The DNA of the CDR3 is TGTGCCAGCTCCCCATCGTCTGCCCTTAATTCACCCCTCCACTTT. It is translated as CASSPSSALNSPLHF.

The chain links TRBV9 to TRBJ1-1; no firm D call. This CDR3 spans 14 amino acids. V lost 5 bases and J 4 bases, leaving 15 bases between the germline ends. Looked up from germline, CDR1 is SGDLS and CDR2 is YYNGEE. The CDR3 protein is CASSGPFEGTEAFF. CDR3 sequence (DNA): TGTGCCAGCAGTGGACCCTTCGAGGGCACTGAAGCTTTCTTT.

The chain recombines TRBV24-1 with TRBJ1-4, with D possibly TRBD1 on 5 matching bases. CDR3 size: 15 residues. Between the trimmed V and J ends, which lost 2 bases and 8 bases, there was a span of 14 bases. Germline CDR1 KGHDR, CDR2 SFDVKD. The CDR3 nucleotides read TGTGCCACCAGTGATTCTCGGCCAGAGGGGGAAAAACTGTTTTTT. Its translation is CATSDSRPEGEKLFF.

The chain recombines TRBV12-3 or TRBV12-4 with TRBJ1-5, with 9 bases fitting TRBD1. V lost 5 bases and J lost 15; bases outside the gene matches: 8. CDR3 length: 12 residues. The CDR3 bases are TGTGCCAGCAGTCCTGGACAGGGGACGCCGCATTTT. Amino acid sequence: CASSPGQGTPHF.

The chain couples TRBV9 to TRBJ1-2; TRBD1 matches 12 bases. The V segment lost 2 bases and the J segment 7 bases; nucleotides outside the gene matches: 6. The germline gives CDR1 SGDLS, CDR2 YYNGEE. This CDR3 is built from 15 residues. The CDR3 DNA follows: TGTGCCAGCAGCGTGGGACAGGGGGCCTTGAGTGGCTACACCTTC. This codes for CASSVGQGALSGYTF.

The CDR3 spells CASSLGQGDSPLHF. The CDR3 DNA follows: TGTGCCAGCAGCTTGGGACAGGGAGATTCACCCCTCCACTTT. V is TRBV5-5 and J is TRBJ1-6; the match to TRBD1 covers 7 bases. Germline CDR1 is SGHKS and CDR2 is YYEKEE (reference sequence). V trimming: 0 bases; J trimming: 8 bases; junction bases outside the gene matches: 2. There are 14 residues in the CDR3.

The rearrangement uses TRBV7-2 and TRBJ2-7; D is possibly TRBD1 (5 bases). Germline V gives CDR1 SGHTA, CDR2 FQGNSA. CDR3 size: 14 residues. The V gene lost 2 bases and the J gene lost 2 bases, with 10 bases spanning the gap. Here the CDR3 DNA reads TGTGCCAGCAGCTTATTTCAGGGTCCCTACGAGCAGTACTTC. Amino acids: CASSLFQGPYEQYF.

This chain connects TRBV12-5 to TRBJ2-7; D remains ambiguous. V lost 2 bases to trimming and J lost 2 bases, with 13 bases between them. The CDR3 has 15 amino acids. Germline V gene sequence: CDR1 LGHNT, CDR2 FRNRAP. DNA for the CDR3: TGTGCTAGTGGTTTGTCCGGTCGAGCCCCCTACGAGCAGTACTTC. Protein product: CASGLSGRAPYEQYF.

This chain links TRBV29-1 with TRBJ1-1, with D perhaps matching TRBD1 (6 bases). Germline-derived CDR1 and CDR2 are SQVTM and ANQGSEA. Trimming shortened V by 4 bases and J by 2 bases, and 17 bases separated the two germline ends. The CDR3 is made up of 15 amino acids. The chain's CDR3 is CSVGDPTGSNTEAFF. The CDR3 DNA reads as TGCAGCGTTGGTGACCCCACAGGGTCCAACACTGAAGCTTTCTTT.

This chain links TRBV27 with TRBJ2-1, with 8 bases aligning to TRBD1. The CDR3 contains 16 residues. Germline CDR1 reads MNHEY; CDR2 reads SMNVEV (reference sequence). The ends lost 3 bases at V and 7 bases at J; junction bases unmatched: 11. CDR3 residues: CASSLRSRGLANEQFF. In nucleotides, the CDR3 is TGTGCCAGCAGTTTGAGGAGCAGGGGGCTTGCGAATGAGCAGTTCTTC.

The chain has TRBV7-8 and TRBJ2-7, with 8 positions matching TRBD2. Per germline, CDR1 SGHVS and CDR2 FQNEAQ. CDR3 length equals 14 residues. Trimming removed 5 bases from V and 6 bases from J; junction bases left unmatched: 9. This chain's CDR3 is CASSLGRRGVEQYF. For the CDR3, the DNA is TGTGCCAGCAGCCTTGGACGGCGGGGGGTCGAGCAGTACTTC.

The V gene is TRBV2, the J gene TRBJ2-7; D is undetermined. The V and J ends lost 3 bases and 2 bases respectively, with 5 bases between them. Germline V gene lookup returns CDR1 SNHLY and CDR2 FYNNEI. The CDR3 is 12 amino acids. The chain's CDR3 is CASSDDTYEQYF. In nucleotides, the CDR3 is TGTGCCAGCAGTGACGACACCTACGAGCAGTACTTC.

The chain is built from TRBV2 and TRBJ1-5; no clear D. This CDR3 region has 17 residues. V dropped 2 bases and J dropped 4 bases, with 18 bases sitting between them. Per the germline V gene, CDR1 is SNHLY and CDR2 is FYNNEI. The CDR3 reads CASSELTLKDLNQPQHF. The DNA of the CDR3 is TGTGCCAGCAGTGAATTGACACTCAAGGATTTGAATCAGCCCCAGCATTTT. Using reference TRBV2 and TRBJ1-5 for the parts outside the CDR3, the full variable domain is EPEVTQTPSHQVTQMGQEVILRCVPISNHLYFYWYRQILGQKVEFLVSFYNNEISEKSEIFDDQFSVERPDGSNFTLKIRSTKLEDSAMYFCASSELTLKDLNQPQHFGDGTRLSIL.

The rearrangement links TRBV24-1 to TRBJ1-1; maybe TRBD1 (5 bases). The germline gives CDR1 KGHDR, CDR2 SFDVKD. There are 15 residues in the CDR3. Trimming left V 5 bases short and J 5 bases short, with 17 bases between. CDR3: CATSAGGARRTEAFF. CDR3 DNA: TGTGCCACCAGTGCCGGAGGGGCGCGGAGAACTGAAGCTTTCTTT.

The V gene is TRBV6-4, the J gene TRBJ2-1; 8 bases match TRBD1. The V gene's germline CDR1 is MRHNA and CDR2 SNTAGT. This CDR3 is 13 amino acids long. Unmatched junction bases numbered 6, after V lost 9 bases and J lost 5 bases. CDR3 sequence: CASQQGADNEQFF. The CDR3 DNA reads TGTGCCAGTCAGCAGGGGGCCGACAATGAGCAGTTCTTC.

The rearrangement joins TRBV2 to TRBJ1-4; D gene unclear. Trimming shortened V by 7 bases and J by 5 bases, and 11 bases separated the two germline ends. Germline V CDR1 and CDR2: SNHLY, FYNNEI. The CDR3 loop spans 13 amino acids. In DNA, the CDR3 is TGTGCCAGCAAAGAGGGAGGCAATGAAAAACTGTTTTTT. This codes for CASKEGGNEKLFF.

The V call is TRBV6-1, the J call TRBJ1-1, with D maybe TRBD1 (5 bases). The germline V gene has CDR1 MNHNS and CDR2 SASEGT. This CDR3 contains 15 residues. With 2 bases removed from V and 0 bases from J, the gap between germline ends came to 10 bases. The CDR3 sequence is CASSESFRVNTEAFF. The CDR3 DNA follows: TGTGCCAGCAGTGAAAGCTTCAGGGTGAACACTGAAGCTTTCTTT.